This T cell receptor (beta chain) was found in a study of metastatic and nonmetastatic thyroid tumors. Study-level points and caveats: Relative to benign nodules, malignant thyroid tumors were reportedly characterized by significantly elevated TCR beta diversity in blood and tumor.

No patient had received any treatment before thyroid surgery. This clone was observed at least ten times. Its specificity is unknown. TCRdb re-called the PCR reads via MiXCR. The table includes fewer than 100,000 clones, about 16% detected once. V gave up 2 bases and J gave up 2 bases; unmatched junction bases: 0. Germline assignment: CDR1 SEHNR and CDR2 FQNEAQ (reference sequence). The CDR3 length is 15 residues. Sequencing was performed on blood. The chain has TRBV7-9 and TRBJ2-5; 12 bases fit TRBD2. The TCR was taken from a female donor with papillary thyroid cancer or a benign thyroid nodule (not recorded which). Some clones in this sample may be carry-over from other donors' samples. CDR3 nucleotide sequence: TGTGCCAGCAGCTTACTAGCGGGGGGGCAAGAGACCCAGTACTTC. This codes for CASSLLAGGQETQYF.